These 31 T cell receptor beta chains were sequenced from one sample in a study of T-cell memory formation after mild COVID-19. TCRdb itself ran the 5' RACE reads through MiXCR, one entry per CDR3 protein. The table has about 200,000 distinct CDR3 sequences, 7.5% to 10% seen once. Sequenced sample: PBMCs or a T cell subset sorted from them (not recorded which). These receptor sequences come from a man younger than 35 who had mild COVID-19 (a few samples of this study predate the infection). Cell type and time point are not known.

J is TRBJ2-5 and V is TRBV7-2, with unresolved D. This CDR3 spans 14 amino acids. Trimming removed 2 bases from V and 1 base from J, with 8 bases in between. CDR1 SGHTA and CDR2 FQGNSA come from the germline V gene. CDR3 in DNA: TGTGCCAGCAGCTTAATGCCCAGCCAAGAGACCCAGTACTTC. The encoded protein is CASSLMPSQETQYF.

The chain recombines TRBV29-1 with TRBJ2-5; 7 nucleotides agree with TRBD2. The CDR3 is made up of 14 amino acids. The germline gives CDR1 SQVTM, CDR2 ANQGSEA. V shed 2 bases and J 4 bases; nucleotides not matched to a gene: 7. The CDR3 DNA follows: TGCAGCGTTGAAAGTTTCAGGGAGGGAGAGACCCAGTACTTC. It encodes CSVESFREGETQYF.

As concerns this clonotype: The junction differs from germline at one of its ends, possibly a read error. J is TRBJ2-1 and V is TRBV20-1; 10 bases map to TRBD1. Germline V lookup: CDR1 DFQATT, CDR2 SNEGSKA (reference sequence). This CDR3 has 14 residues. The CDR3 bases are TGCAGTGCTAGGGTCCGGGACAGGGGAAGCCTTATTCTCTTC. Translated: CSARVRDRGSLILF.

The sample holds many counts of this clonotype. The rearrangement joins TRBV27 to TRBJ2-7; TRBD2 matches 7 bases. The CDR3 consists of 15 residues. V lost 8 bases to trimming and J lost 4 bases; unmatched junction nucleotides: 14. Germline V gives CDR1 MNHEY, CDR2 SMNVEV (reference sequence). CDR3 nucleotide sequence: TGTGCCAGCGGAGCCCGGACTAGGGGCTTGTACGAGCAGTACTTC. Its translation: CASGARTRGLYEQYF.

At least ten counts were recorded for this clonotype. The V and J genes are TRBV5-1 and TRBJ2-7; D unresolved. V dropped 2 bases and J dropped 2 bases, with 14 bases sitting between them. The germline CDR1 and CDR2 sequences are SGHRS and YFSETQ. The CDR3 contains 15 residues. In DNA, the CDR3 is TGCGCCAGCAGCTTTGGGTATCCTGAAGCCTACGAGCAGTACTTC. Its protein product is CASSFGYPEAYEQYF.

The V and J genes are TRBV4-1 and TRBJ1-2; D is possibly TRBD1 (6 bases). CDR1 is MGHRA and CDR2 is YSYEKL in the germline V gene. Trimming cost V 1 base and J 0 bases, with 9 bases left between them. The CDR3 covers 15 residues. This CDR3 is CASSQGGGANYGYTF. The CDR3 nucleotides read TGCGCCAGCAGCCAAGGGGGGGGCGCTAACTATGGCTACACCTTC.

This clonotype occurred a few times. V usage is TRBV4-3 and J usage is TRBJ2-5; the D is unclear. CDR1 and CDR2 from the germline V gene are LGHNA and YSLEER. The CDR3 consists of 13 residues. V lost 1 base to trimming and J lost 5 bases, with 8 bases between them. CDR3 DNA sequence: TGCGCCAGCAGCCAAGGTACTGGGGAGACCCAGTACTTC. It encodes CASSQGTGETQYF.

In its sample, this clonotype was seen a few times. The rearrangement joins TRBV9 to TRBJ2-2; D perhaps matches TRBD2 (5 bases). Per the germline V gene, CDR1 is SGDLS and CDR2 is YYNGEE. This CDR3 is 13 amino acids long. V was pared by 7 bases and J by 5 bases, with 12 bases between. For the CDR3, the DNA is TGTGCCAGCGGAGACGGGGTGACCGGGGAGCTGTTTTTT. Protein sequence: CASGDGVTGELFF.

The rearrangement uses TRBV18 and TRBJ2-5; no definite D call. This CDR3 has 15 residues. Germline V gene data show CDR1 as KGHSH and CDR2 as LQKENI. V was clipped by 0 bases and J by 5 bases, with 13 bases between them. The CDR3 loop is CASSPPGSPLETQYF. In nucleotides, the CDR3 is TGTGCCAGCTCACCACCGGGCAGTCCTCTGGAGACCCAGTACTTC.

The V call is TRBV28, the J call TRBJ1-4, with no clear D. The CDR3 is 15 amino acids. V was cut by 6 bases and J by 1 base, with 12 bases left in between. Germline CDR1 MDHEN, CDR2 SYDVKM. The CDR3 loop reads CASSSVWGTNEKLFF. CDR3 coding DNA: TGTGCCAGCAGCTCAGTGTGGGGAACTAATGAAAAACTGTTTTTT.

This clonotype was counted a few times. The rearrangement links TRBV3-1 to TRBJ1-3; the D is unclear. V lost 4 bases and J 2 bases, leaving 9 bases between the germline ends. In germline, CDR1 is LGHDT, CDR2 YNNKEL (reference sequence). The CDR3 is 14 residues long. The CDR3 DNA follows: TGTGCCAGCAGCCCCGTTCCGGCTGGAAACACCATATATTTT. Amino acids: CASSPVPAGNTIYF.

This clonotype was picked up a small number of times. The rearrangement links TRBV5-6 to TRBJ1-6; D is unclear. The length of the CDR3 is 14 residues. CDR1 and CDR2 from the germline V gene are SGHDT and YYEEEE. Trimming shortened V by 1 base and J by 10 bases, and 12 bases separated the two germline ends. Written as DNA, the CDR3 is TGTGCCAGCAGCTTGTATAGTTCCCAATCACCCCTCCACTTT. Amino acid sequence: CASSLYSSQSPLHF.

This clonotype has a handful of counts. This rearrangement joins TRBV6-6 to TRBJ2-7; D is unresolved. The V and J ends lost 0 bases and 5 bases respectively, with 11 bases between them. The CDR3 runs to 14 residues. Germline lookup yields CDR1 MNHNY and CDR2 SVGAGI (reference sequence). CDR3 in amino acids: CASSYSYTYNEQYF. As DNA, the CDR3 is TGTGCCAGCAGTTACTCGTACACTTATAACGAGCAGTACTTC.

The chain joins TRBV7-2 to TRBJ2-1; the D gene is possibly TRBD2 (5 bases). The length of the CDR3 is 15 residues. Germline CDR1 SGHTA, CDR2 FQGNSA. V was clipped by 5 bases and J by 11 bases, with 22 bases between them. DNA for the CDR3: TGTGCCAGCAGCCCTCGGGGAGCCCCCTACATACAGCAGTTCTTC. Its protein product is CASSPRGAPYIQQFF.

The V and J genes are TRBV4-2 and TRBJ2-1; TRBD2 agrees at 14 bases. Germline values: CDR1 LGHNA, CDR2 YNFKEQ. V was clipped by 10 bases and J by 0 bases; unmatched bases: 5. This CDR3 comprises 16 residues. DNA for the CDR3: TGTGCCACCGGGACTAGCGGGGGTAGCTCCTACAATGAGCAGTTCTTC. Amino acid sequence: CATGTSGGSSYNEQFF.

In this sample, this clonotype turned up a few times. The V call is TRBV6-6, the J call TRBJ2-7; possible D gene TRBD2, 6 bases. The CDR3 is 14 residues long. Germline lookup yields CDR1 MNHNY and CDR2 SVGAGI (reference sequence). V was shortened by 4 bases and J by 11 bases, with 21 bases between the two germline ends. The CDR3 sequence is CASSSSLKRQREYF. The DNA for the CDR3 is TGTGCCAGCAGTTCCTCACTAAAAAGACAGCGGGAGTACTTC.

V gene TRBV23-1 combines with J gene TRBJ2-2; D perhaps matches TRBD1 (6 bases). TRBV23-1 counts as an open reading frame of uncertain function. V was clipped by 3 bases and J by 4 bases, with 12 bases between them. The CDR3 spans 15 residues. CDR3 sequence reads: CASSQTGRGTGELFF. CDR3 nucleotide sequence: TGCGCCAGCAGTCAGACAGGAAGGGGCACCGGGGAGCTGTTTTTT.

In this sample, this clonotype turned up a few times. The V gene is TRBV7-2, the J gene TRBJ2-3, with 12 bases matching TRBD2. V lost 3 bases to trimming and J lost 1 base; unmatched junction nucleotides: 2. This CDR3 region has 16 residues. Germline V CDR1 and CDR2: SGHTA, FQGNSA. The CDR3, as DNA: TGTGCCAGCAGCTTTCTAGCGGGGGGGGGCACAGATACGCAGTATTTT. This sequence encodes CASSFLAGGGTDTQYF.

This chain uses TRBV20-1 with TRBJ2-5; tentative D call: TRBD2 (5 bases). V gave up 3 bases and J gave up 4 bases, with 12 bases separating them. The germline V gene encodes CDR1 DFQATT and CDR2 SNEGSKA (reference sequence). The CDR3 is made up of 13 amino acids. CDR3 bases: TGCAGTGCTAGGGTCCCTAGCAGAGAGACCCAGTACTTC. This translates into CSARVPSRETQYF.

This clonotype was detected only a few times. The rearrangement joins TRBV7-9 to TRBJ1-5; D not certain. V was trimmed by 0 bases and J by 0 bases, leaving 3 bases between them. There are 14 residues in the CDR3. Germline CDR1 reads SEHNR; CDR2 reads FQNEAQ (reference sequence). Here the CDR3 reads CASSLANSNQPQHF. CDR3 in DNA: TGTGCCAGCAGCTTAGCCAATAGCAATCAGCCCCAGCATTTT.

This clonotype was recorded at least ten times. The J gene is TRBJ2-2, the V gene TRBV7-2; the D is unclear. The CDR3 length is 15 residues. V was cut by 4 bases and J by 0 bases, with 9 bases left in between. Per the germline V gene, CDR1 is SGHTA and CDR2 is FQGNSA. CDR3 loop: CASSWTLTNTGELFF. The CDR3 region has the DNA TGTGCCAGCAGCTGGACGCTTACGAACACCGGGGAGCTGTTTTTT.

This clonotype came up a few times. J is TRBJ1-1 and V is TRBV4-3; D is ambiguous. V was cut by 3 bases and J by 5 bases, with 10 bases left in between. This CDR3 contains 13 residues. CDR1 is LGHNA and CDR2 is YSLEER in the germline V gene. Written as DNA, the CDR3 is TGCGCCAGCAGCCATGATGGCAGAACTGAAGCTTTCTTT. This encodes CASSHDGRTEAFF.

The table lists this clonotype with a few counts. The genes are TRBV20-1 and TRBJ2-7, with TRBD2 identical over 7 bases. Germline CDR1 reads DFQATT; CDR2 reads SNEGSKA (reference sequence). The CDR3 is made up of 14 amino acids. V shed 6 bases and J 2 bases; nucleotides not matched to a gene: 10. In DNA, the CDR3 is TGCAGTGCCCCGCGGGGGAGCCAACCCTACGAGCAGTACGTC. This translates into CSAPRGSQPYEQYV.

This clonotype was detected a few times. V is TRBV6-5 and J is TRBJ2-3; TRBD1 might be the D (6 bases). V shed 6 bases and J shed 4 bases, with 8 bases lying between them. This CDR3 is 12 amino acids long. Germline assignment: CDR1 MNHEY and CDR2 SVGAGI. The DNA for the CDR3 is TGTGCCAGCAGGGCAGGGGCAGATACGCAGTATTTT. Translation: CASRAGADTQYF.

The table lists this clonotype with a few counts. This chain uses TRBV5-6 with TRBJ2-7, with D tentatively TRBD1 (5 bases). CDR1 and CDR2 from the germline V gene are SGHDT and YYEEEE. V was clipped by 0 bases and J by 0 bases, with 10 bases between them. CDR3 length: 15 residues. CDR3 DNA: TGTGCCAGCAGCTTGGTAAAGGGGAACTCCTACGAGCAGTACTTC. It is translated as CASSLVKGNSYEQYF.

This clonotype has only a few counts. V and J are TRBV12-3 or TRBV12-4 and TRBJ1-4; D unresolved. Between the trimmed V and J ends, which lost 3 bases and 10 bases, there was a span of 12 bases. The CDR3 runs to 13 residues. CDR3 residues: CASSLGRNGKLFF. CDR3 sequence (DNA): TGTGCCAGCAGTTTGGGTCGGAACGGAAAACTGTTTTTT.

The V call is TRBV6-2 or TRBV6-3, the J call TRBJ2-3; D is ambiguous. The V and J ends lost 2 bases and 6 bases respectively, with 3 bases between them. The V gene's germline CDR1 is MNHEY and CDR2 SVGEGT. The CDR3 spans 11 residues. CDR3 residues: CASSYQDTQYF. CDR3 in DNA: TGTGCCAGCAGTTACCAGGATACGCAGTATTTT.

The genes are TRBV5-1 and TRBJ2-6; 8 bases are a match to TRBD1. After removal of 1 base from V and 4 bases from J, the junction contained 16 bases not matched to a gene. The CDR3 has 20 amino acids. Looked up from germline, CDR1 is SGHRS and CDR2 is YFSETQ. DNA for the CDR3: TGCGCCAGCAGCTTGCGGTTCAACCTCAGGGGGCTAACGGGGGCCAACGTCCTGACTTTC. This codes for CASSLRFNLRGLTGANVLTF.

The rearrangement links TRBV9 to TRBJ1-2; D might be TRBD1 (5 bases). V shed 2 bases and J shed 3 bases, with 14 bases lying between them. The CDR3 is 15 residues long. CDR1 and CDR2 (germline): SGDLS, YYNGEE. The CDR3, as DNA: TGTGCCAGCAGCGTTAGTGGCCAGGGTCACTATGGCTACACCTTC. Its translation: CASSVSGQGHYGYTF.

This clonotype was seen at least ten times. CDR3 coding DNA: TGTGCCAGCAGCCCGGACGGCTACAATGAGCAGTTCTTC. It codes for CASSPDGYNEQFF. The rearrangement joins TRBV7-7 to TRBJ2-1; D is unresolved. V lost 5 bases and J lost 3, with 8 bases in between. The CDR3 consists of 13 residues. In germline, CDR1 is SSHAT, CDR2 FNYEAQ (reference sequence).

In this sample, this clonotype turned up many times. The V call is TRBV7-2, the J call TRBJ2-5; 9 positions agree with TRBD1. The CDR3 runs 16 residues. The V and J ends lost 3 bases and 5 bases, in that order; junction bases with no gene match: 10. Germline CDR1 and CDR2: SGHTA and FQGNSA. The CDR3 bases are TGTGCCAGCAGCTTCGAGGGACAGGGTGGAGGGGAGACCCAGTACTTC. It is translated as CASSFEGQGGGETQYF.